The next 31 T cell receptor beta chains were all read from a single sample in a study of T cell responses to AZD1222 COVID-19 vaccine. Assay used: immunoSEQ multiplex PCR; TCRdb lists only in-frame clones, some missing. The sample lists some 130,000 clones; 90% were seen once. Sequenced here: peripheral blood, sampled on day 0 of AZD1222 vaccination. The receptors were sampled from an adult in good health.

The V and J genes are TRBV28 and TRBJ1-4; D is unclear. Trimming cost V 8 bases and J 7 bases, with 23 bases left between them. Per the germline V gene, CDR1 is MDHEN and CDR2 is SYDVKM. The CDR3 sequence is 16 residues long. CDR3 nucleotide sequence: TGTGCCAGCGGATCCACGAGGGCCATCTTAGGTGAAAAACTGTTTTTT. It translates to CASGSTRAILGEKLFF. The variable domain in full, with the rest retrieved from reference TRBV28 and TRBJ1-4, is DVKVTQSSRYLVKRTGEKVFLECVQDMDHENMFWYRQDPGLGLRLIYFSYDVKMKEKGDIPEGYSVSREKKERFSLILESASTNQTSMYLCASGSTRAILGEKLFFGSGTQLSVL.

The chain couples TRBV28 to TRBJ2-1; no clear D. The CDR3 has 12 amino acids. The ends were cut back, 3 bases at V and 3 bases at J, with 3 bases in the middle. The germline CDR1 and CDR2 sequences are MDHEN and SYDVKM. The CDR3 loop is CASSFGYNEQFF. The CDR3 coding sequence is TGTGCCAGCAGTTTCGGCTACAATGAGCAGTTCTTC.

This clone was recorded a few times. The chain uses TRBV5-4 and TRBJ2-1; the D gene is possibly TRBD2 (7 bases). This CDR3 spans 14 amino acids. The V end lost 4 bases, the J end lost 7 bases, and 15 bases lay between the germline ends. Germline CDR1 and CDR2: SGHNT and YYREEE (reference sequence). The CDR3 region has the DNA TGTGCCAGCAGCGGTGGGGGGGCGTCGAATGAGCAGTTCTTC. Its protein is CASSGGGASNEQFF.

The genes are TRBV30 and TRBJ1-6, with D unresolved. CDR3 length: 13 amino acids. Looked up from germline, CDR1 is GTSNPN and CDR2 is SVGIG (reference sequence). V was trimmed by 0 bases and J by 8 bases, leaving 8 bases between them. CDR3 bases: TGTGCCTGGAGTGTTTCCGGGGATTCACCCCTCCACTTT. Amino acid sequence: CAWSVSGDSPLHF.

The chain recombines TRBV7-9 with TRBJ2-3, with TRBD2 matching over 12 bases. Losses at the gene ends were 6 bases for V and 6 bases for J; bases not matched to a gene: 16. Germline V lookup: CDR1 SEHNR, CDR2 FQNEAQ (reference sequence). The CDR3 is 18 amino acids. CDR3 sequence: CASSRRTSGNGFRDTQYF. The CDR3 nucleotides read TGTGCCAGCAGTCGGAGGACTAGCGGGAATGGGTTCAGGGATACGCAGTATTTT.

The chain employs TRBV3-1 (or the pseudogene TRBV3-2) and TRBJ2-7; 7 positions agree with TRBD2. The CDR3 is made up of 15 amino acids. J was trimmed by 6 bases and V by 7 bases; bases with no gene match: 15. Germline CDR1 LGHDT, CDR2 YNNKEL (reference sequence). The CDR3 sequence is CASIQGGWTHSEQYF. CDR3 DNA: TGTGCCAGCATCCAGGGAGGGTGGACTCACTCCGAGCAGTACTTC.

V usage is TRBV29-1 and J usage is TRBJ1-2, with D possibly TRBD1 on 5 matching bases. CDR1 and CDR2 (germline): SQVTM, ANQGSEA. The CDR3 covers 13 residues. Trimming stripped 2 bases from V and 8 bases from J, with 15 bases between. As DNA, the CDR3 is TGCAGCGTTGAATATCTGTCAGGGTGGGGCTACACCTTC. Translation gives CSVEYLSGWGYTF.

The chain joins TRBV4-3 to TRBJ1-5, with TRBD1 matching 8 bases. The CDR3 totals 16 residues. Germline CDR1 LGHNA, CDR2 YSLEER. V lost 3 bases to trimming and J lost 7 bases; unmatched junction nucleotides: 11. The CDR3 sequence: CASSQGVDRGGQPQHF. The DNA of the CDR3 is TGCGCCAGCAGCCAGGGGGTCGACAGGGGTGGGCAGCCCCAGCATTTT.

The chain recombines TRBV6-2 or TRBV6-3 with TRBJ2-3; 11 bases agree with TRBD2. Germline V gene lookup returns CDR1 MNHEY and CDR2 SVGEGT. The length of the CDR3 is 16 residues. Trimming at V came to 6 bases and at J to 0 bases, leaving 5 bases not matched to a gene. The CDR3 DNA sequence: TGTGCCAGCAGACCTAGCGGGAGGTCTAGCACAGATACGCAGTATTTT. Encoded protein: CASRPSGRSSTDTQYF.

On this clone: Other DNA sequences in the sample encode the same CDR3. The chain employs TRBV4-2 and TRBJ2-5, with D unclear. The V end lost 0 bases, the J end lost 0 bases, and 5 bases lay between the germline ends. Germline V gives CDR1 LGHNA, CDR2 YNFKEQ. The CDR3 sequence is 14 residues long. In nucleotides, the CDR3 is TGTGCCAGCAGCCAAGAGCGGTACCAAGAGACCCAGTACTTC. The encoded protein is CASSQERYQETQYF.

V usage is TRBV10-1 and J usage is TRBJ1-1; possibly TRBD1 for D (5 bases). Deletions cut 8 bases from V and 0 bases from J, with 13 bases between. CDR3 length: 14 amino acids. In germline, CDR1 is WNHNN, CDR2 SYGVQD (reference sequence). The CDR3 spells CASGGGKMNTEAFF. CDR3 coding DNA: TGCGCCAGCGGGGGGGGGAAGATGAACACTGAAGCTTTCTTT.

This rearrangement joins TRBV3-1 (or the pseudogene TRBV3-2) to TRBJ1-5; 12 nucleotides agree with TRBD1. CDR1 is LGHDT and CDR2 is YNNKEL in the germline V gene (reference sequence). This CDR3 contains 16 residues. Trimming cost V 3 bases and J 5 bases; bases outside gene matches: 5. Written as DNA, the CDR3 is TGTGCCAGCAGCCAGGGACAGGGGGCCTTCCATCAGCCCCAGCATTTT. Its protein product is CASSQGQGAFHQPQHF.

V and J are TRBV14 and TRBJ2-7, with 13 nucleotides matching TRBD2. The CDR3 length is 13 residues. With V trimmed by 6 bases and J by 7 bases, 3 bases remained unmatched. Germline assignment: CDR1 SGHDN and CDR2 FVKESK. The CDR3 region has the DNA TGTGCCAGCAGACAGGGACTAGCGGGGGAGCAGTACTTC. It encodes CASRQGLAGEQYF. Complete variable domain (other parts from reference TRBV14 and TRBJ2-7): EAGVTQFPSHSVIEKGQTVTLRCDPISGHDNLYWYRRVMGKEIKFLLHFVKESKQDESGMPNNRFLAERTGGTYSTLKVQPAELEDSGVYFCASRQGLAGEQYFGPGTRLTVT.

The J gene is TRBJ2-7, the V gene TRBV14; D uncertain. Trimming cost V 0 bases and J 0 bases, with 15 bases left between them. The germline gives CDR1 SGHDN, CDR2 FVKESK. The CDR3 contains 17 residues. The CDR3 sequence: CASSQDFKGIRSYEQYF. CDR3 sequence (DNA): TGTGCCAGCAGCCAAGATTTCAAAGGGATCCGCTCCTACGAGCAGTACTTC.

This chain joins TRBV7-9 and TRBJ1-2; 7 nucleotides line up with TRBD1. The CDR3 is 15 amino acids. V dropped 1 base and J dropped 2; count of bases not matched to a gene: 4. CDR1 is SEHNR and CDR2 is FQNEAQ in the germline V gene (reference sequence). CDR3 loop: CASSLGPGGNYGYTF. In DNA, the CDR3 is TGTGCCAGCAGCTTAGGTCCAGGGGGAAACTATGGCTACACCTTC.

The chain uses TRBV13 and TRBJ1-1; D unresolved. The CDR3 is 16 residues long. The ends were cut back, 1 base at V and 3 bases at J, with 15 bases in the middle. The V gene's germline CDR1 is PRHDT and CDR2 FYEKMQ (reference sequence). This CDR3 is CASSLVRPVGHTEAFF. The CDR3 region has the DNA TGTGCCAGCAGCTTAGTTCGACCAGTTGGGCACACTGAAGCTTTCTTT.

The gene calls are TRBV5-6 and TRBJ1-1; D is unclear. The germline V gene has CDR1 SGHDT and CDR2 YYEEEE. V was shortened by 4 bases and J by 3 bases, with 16 bases between the two germline ends. This CDR3 region has 15 residues. DNA of the CDR3: TGTGCCAGCAGCCCGAATTTCCTGGTCGACACTGAAGCTTTCTTT. Translation gives CASSPNFLVDTEAFF. Complete variable domain (other parts from reference TRBV5-6 and TRBJ1-1): DAGVTQSPTHLIKTRGQQVTLRCSPKSGHDTVSWYQQALGQGPQFIFQYYEEEERQRGNFPDRFSGHQFPNYSSELNVNALLLGDSALYLCASSPNFLVDTEAFFGQGTRLTVV.

The chain has TRBV27 and TRBJ2-7, with D possibly being TRBD1 (6 bases). From germline, CDR1 is MNHEY and CDR2 SMNVEV (reference sequence). The CDR3 covers 11 residues. Trimming took 6 bases from V and 3 from J, leaving 6 bases between them. The CDR3 region is CASRTGYEQYF. CDR3 nucleotides: TGTGCCAGCAGGACAGGCTACGAGCAGTACTTC.

The rearrangement uses TRBV7-2 and TRBJ2-7, with 11 bases matching TRBD2. Germline loops: CDR1 SGHTA, CDR2 FQGNSA. The CDR3 is made up of 15 amino acids. Trimming removed 2 bases from V and 3 bases from J; junction bases left unmatched: 3. CDR3 nucleotide sequence: TGTGCCAGCAGCTTAACCGGGACTAGCGGCTACGAGCAGTACTTC. It translates to CASSLTGTSGYEQYF.

The chain combines TRBV15 with TRBJ1-4; D gene uncertain. V dropped 0 bases and J dropped 0 bases, with 8 bases sitting between them. The germline CDR1 and CDR2 sequences are LNHNV and YYDKDF (reference sequence). The CDR3 spans 16 residues. CDR3 nucleotides: TGTGCCACCAGCAGAGATCGAGTTGCAACTAATGAAAAACTGTTTTTT. Translated, it gives CATSRDRVATNEKLFF.

CDR3 DNA sequence: TGTGCCACCAGTGAAGCCTCTGGAAACACCATATATTTT. It codes for CATSEASGNTIYF. This chain joins TRBV24-1 and TRBJ1-3; D not resolved. V was clipped by 4 bases and J by 0 bases, with 3 bases between them. Germline V gene lookup returns CDR1 KGHDR and CDR2 SFDVKD. This CDR3 is built from 13 residues.

This rearrangement joins TRBV7-2 to TRBJ2-1; D gene uncertain. This CDR3 spans 11 amino acids. CDR1 and CDR2 from the germline V gene are SGHTA and FQGNSA. V lost 5 bases and J 5 bases, leaving 4 bases between the germline ends. CDR3 sequence: CASSPDNEQFF. The CDR3 DNA is TGTGCCAGCAGCCCAGACAATGAGCAGTTCTTC.

The rearrangement links TRBV9 to TRBJ1-1; a possible D gene is TRBD1 (5 bases). Trimming stripped 4 bases from V and 0 bases from J, with 13 bases between. The germline V gene encodes CDR1 SGDLS and CDR2 YYNGEE. The CDR3 consists of 15 residues. This CDR3 is CASSTGGRVNTEAFF. CDR3 coding DNA: TGTGCCAGCAGCACTGGGGGACGAGTGAACACTGAAGCTTTCTTT.

This chain joins TRBV19 and TRBJ1-2; a possible D gene is TRBD1 (5 bases). In germline, CDR1 is LNHDA, CDR2 SQIVND (reference sequence). V lost 5 bases to trimming and J lost 4 bases, with 14 bases between them. This CDR3 region has 14 residues. The CDR3 nucleotides are TGTGCCAGTAGTGTGGGCCGGGACTCCTATGGCTACACCTTC. This codes for CASSVGRDSYGYTF.

The V gene is TRBV25-1, the J gene TRBJ2-1; 8 bases map to TRBD2. This CDR3 has 16 residues. CDR1 is MGHDK, CDR2 SYGVNS, per germline. V dropped 2 bases and J dropped 4; count of bases not matched to a gene: 7. The DNA of the CDR3 is TGTGCCAGCAGTGAAATTCAACTAGCGGAATACAATGAGCAGTTCTTC. Translated: CASSEIQLAEYNEQFF.

The gene calls are TRBV6-1 and TRBJ2-7; D possibly corresponds to TRBD2 (6 bases). V dropped 1 base and J dropped 0 bases, with 16 bases sitting between them. The CDR3 is 17 residues long. Germline CDR1 reads MNHNS; CDR2 reads SASEGT. The chain's CDR3 is CASSEEWAGMSSYEQYF. The CDR3 DNA sequence: TGTGCCAGCAGTGAAGAATGGGCGGGGATGAGCTCCTACGAGCAGTACTTC.

This chain joins TRBV10-3 and TRBJ1-5; perhaps TRBD1 as D (5 bases). CDR1 ENHRY and CDR2 SYGVKD come from the germline V gene. V was clipped by 3 bases and J by 0 bases, with 18 bases between them. The CDR3 loop spans 18 amino acids. In DNA form, the CDR3 reads TGTGCCATCAGTGACAATCTACTAACAGGATATAGCAATCAGCCCCAGCATTTT. Its protein product is CAISDNLLTGYSNQPQHF.

This chain links TRBV7-9 with TRBJ1-1, with 9 bases lining up with TRBD1. This CDR3 has 14 amino acids. V shed 4 bases and J 6 bases; nucleotides not matched to a gene: 6. Germline V gene lookup returns CDR1 SEHNR and CDR2 FQNEAQ (reference sequence). CDR3 coding DNA: TGTGCCAGCAGCTCCCGGGACAGGGCTCCTGAAGCTTTCTTT. Translated, it gives CASSSRDRAPEAFF.

With respect to this clone: The same CDR3 arises from other DNA sequences in this sample as well. The gene calls are TRBV4-1 and TRBJ1-1; weak D call: TRBD1 (5 bases). Looked up from germline, CDR1 is MGHRA and CDR2 is YSYEKL. The CDR3 loop spans 12 amino acids. Trimming took 3 bases from V and 6 from J, leaving 8 bases between them. The CDR3 region is CASSHGTAEAFF. The CDR3 nucleotides read TGCGCCAGCAGCCATGGGACGGCTGAAGCTTTCTTT.

The chain is built from TRBV5-1 and TRBJ1-6; a possible D gene is TRBD1 (5 bases). There are 16 residues in the CDR3. Germline V gives CDR1 SGHRS, CDR2 YFSETQ. V was shortened by 1 base and J by 4 bases, with 12 bases between the two germline ends. DNA for the CDR3: TGCGCCAGCAGCTTGCAGCCGGCAGGGTATAATTCACCCCTCCACTTT. The encoded protein is CASSLQPAGYNSPLHF.

The J gene is TRBJ1-1, the V gene TRBV28; 11 bases agree with TRBD1. The germline CDR1 and CDR2 sequences are MDHEN and SYDVKM. The J segment lost 7 bases and the V segment lost 6 bases, leaving 10 bases of the junction unmatched. The CDR3 is 15 residues long. The CDR3 DNA reads as TGTGCCAGCAGCCAAACCGGGACAGGGGGGTTTGAAGCTTTCTTT. Its translation: CASSQTGTGGFEAFF.